This T cell receptor beta chain derives from a study of T cell repertoires in cytomegalovirus infection. Study summary: Recently identified HLA-C-restricted and well-studied HLA-B-restricted CMV epitopes were used.

From the reads, TCRdb called clonotypes with MiXCR, one entry per CDR3 protein. The data show about 890,000 distinct CDR3 sequences, approximately 30% seen once. This CDR3 contains 15 residues. The V and J ends lost 1 base and 7 bases, in that order; junction bases with no gene match: 4. Comment on this clonotype: No antigen is known for it.

The rearrangement uses TRBV12-3 or TRBV12-4 and TRBJ1-6; 7 bases align to TRBD1. The clonotype originates from a human donor in good health (CMV status not recorded). Some clones in this sample may be carry-over from other donors' samples. This specimen was cultured CD8+ T cells from PBMCs, taken from culture after CMV antigen stimulation. The CDR3 protein is CASSLEGARNSPLHF. As DNA, the CDR3 is TGTGCCAGCAGTTTAGAGGGGGCTCGGAATTCACCCCTCCACTTT.